The source of this T cell receptor (beta chain) is a study of blood T cell repertoires in COVID-19. From germline, CDR1 is MNHEY and CDR2 SVGAGI. The V and J ends lost 6 bases and 2 bases respectively, with 8 bases between them. This CDR3 is built from 12 residues. Data came from immunoSEQ multiplex PCR; TCRdb stores just in-frame clones and leaves some out. The data show a few hundred thousand clones, with about nine tenths seen just once and more than 9% held by the top ten. Specimen: PBMCs or T cells enriched from blood (not recorded which). This receptor was identified in a woman in her late teens or twenties who had recovered from COVID-19. The chain recombines TRBV6-5 with TRBJ2-7; unclear D gene. As DNA, the CDR3 is TGTGCCAGCAGGAACAATCCCTACGAGCAGTACTTC. Its translation: CASRNNPYEQYF.